This TCR beta chain was observed in a study of blood T cell repertoires in COVID-19. Turning to the study itself: The United States, Italy and Spain provided the acute and convalescent COVID-19 samples. Nucleic acid was either cDNA or gDNA, and it came from T cells, B-cell-depleted T cells, or PBMCs.

How the authors handled the data: By means of reference gene primer amplification, nucleated cell counts were estimated. Assay: immunoSEQ multiplex PCR; the TCRdb copy retains only in-frame clones and omits some. That table supplies the V and J calls and clone size; D and trimming were determined from the DNA. This table holds 300,000 or so clones, around 83% found once. This clone was recorded once. This TCR was sampled from a woman aged 45-65 years with acute or convalescent COVID-19. Sequenced input: peripheral blood.

The CDR3 bases are TGTGCCAGCTCACGCGCCCTTCAAGCAGAGCAGTACTTC. Protein product: CASSRALQAEQYF. The chain uses TRBV18 and TRBJ2-7; D unclear. The V end lost 4 bases, the J end lost 7 bases, and 14 bases lay between the germline ends. CDR1 is KGHSH and CDR2 is LQKENI in the germline V gene. There are 13 residues in the CDR3.